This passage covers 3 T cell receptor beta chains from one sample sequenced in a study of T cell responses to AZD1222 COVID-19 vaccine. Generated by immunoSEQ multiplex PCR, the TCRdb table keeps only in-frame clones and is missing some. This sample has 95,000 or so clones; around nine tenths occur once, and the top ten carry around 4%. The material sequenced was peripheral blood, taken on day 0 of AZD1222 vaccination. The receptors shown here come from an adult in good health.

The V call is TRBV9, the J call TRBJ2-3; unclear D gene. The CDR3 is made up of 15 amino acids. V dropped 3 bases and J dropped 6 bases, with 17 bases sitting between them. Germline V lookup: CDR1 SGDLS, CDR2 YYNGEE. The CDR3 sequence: CASSAEAAESDTQYF. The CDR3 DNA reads TGTGCCAGCAGCGCCGAAGCTGCCGAATCGGATACGCAGTATTTT.

The CDR3 region is CASSSVTSYEQYF. In DNA, the CDR3 is TGTGCCAGCAGTTCTGTTACGTCCTACGAGCAGTACTTC. The chain carries TRBV12-3 or TRBV12-4 and TRBJ2-7; D is unresolved. Between the trimmed V and J ends, which lost 4 bases and 1 base, there was a span of 8 bases. The CDR3 runs 13 residues.

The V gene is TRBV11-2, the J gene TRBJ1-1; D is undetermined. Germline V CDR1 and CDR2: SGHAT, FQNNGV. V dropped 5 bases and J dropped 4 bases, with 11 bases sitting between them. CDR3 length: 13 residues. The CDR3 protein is CASSTTGRTEAFF. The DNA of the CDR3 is TGTGCCAGCAGCACGACCGGGCGCACTGAAGCTTTCTTT.